This TCR beta chain emerged from a study of metastatic and nonmetastatic thyroid tumors. Study background: The study looked at repertoires side by side in blood and in tumor or nodule tissue from malignant and benign thyroid patients.

All patients were untreated before thyroid surgery. As to this clone: The antigen is not known.

With 1 base clipped from V and 0 bases from J, the junction kept 2 bases outside the gene matches. Germline V gene sequence: CDR1 KGHSH, CDR2 LQKENI. The CDR3 loop spans 16 amino acids. In the source study's methods: Researchers built a distant-metastasis classifier for papillary thyroid cancer that drew on CDR3 differences across clinicopathological groups. TCRdb reprocessed the PCR reads using MiXCR. These V and J calls derive from TCRdb rather than the authors' analysis. Of roughly 13,000 clones in the sample, roughly 28% were seen once. Study-wide findings and caveats: Reports indicated that malignant thyroid tumors showed significantly higher TCR beta diversity than benign nodules did, in blood and tumor.

Sequencing used tumor tissue. This TCR derives from a female donor with papillary thyroid cancer or a benign thyroid nodule (not recorded which). Some clones in this sample may be carry-over from other donors' samples. The gene calls are TRBV18 and TRBJ1-2; 10 positions agree with TRBD1. The CDR3 sequence is CASSPLGTGANYGYTF. DNA of the CDR3: TGTGCCAGCTCACCACTCGGGACAGGGGCTAACTATGGCTACACCTTC.